The subject of this entry is one T cell receptor beta chain. This entry is derived from a study of T-cell reconstitution after alpha-beta-depleted transplantation in children. V was clipped by 2 bases and J by 6 bases, with 10 bases between them. The CDR3 runs 13 residues. CDR1 ENHRY and CDR2 SYGVKD come from the germline V gene. The TCRbeta library incorporated unique molecular identifiers. MiXCR, applied by TCRdb to the PCR reads, yields one record per CDR3 protein. The sample holds some 500,000 distinct CDR3 sequences, 30% to 35% seen once. The sample in question was PBMCs from the stem cell graft donor, obtained from the stem cell graft. This TCR came from a human donor who donated a stem cell graft to a child with aplastic anemia. The chain links TRBV10-3 to TRBJ1-1; D unclear. The CDR3 loop reads CAISEGGQPEAFF. CDR3 sequence (DNA): TGTGCCATCAGTGAGGGAGGTCAGCCTGAAGCTTTCTTT.